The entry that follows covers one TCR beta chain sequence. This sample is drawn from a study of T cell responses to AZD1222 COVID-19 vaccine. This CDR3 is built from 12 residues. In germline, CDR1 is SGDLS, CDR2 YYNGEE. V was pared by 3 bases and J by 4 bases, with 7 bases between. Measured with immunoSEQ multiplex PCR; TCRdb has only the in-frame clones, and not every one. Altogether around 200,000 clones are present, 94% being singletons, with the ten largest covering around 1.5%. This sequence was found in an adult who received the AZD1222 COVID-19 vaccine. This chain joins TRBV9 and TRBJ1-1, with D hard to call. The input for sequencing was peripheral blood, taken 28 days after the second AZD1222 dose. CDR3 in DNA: TGTGCCAGCAGCGCTTCGGGCACTGAAGCTTTCTTT. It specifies CASSASGTEAFF.